Listed below are T cell receptor beta chains from one sample, sequenced in a study of blood T cell repertoires in COVID-19. The protocol was immunoSEQ multiplex PCR, while the TCRdb copy is restricted to in-frame clones and leaves out a portion. The sample shows fewer than 250,000 clones, just under 90% of them seen only once. Material for sequencing was PBMCs or T cells enriched from blood (not recorded which). These receptors were collected from a man in his forties or fifties who had been exposed to COVID-19. Both conserved end residues are part of each CDR3. Each record gives: D gene, clone size, V gene, J gene, CDR3 DNA, CDR3 protein. D genes are given only for firm matches. Clone size appears in some rows only: once, few, many, or a class for an expanded clone.

D gene: TRBD2; clone size: .; V gene: TRBV4-2; J gene: TRBJ2-3; CDR3 DNA: TGTGCCAGCAGCCACCGGGGGGGCCTTGAAGATACGCAGTATTTT; CDR3 protein: CASSHRGGLEDTQYF
D gene: TRBD1; clone size: .; V gene: TRBV5-1; J gene: TRBJ1-1; CDR3 DNA: TGCGCCAGCAGCGGCTGGACAGGGCCCAACACTGAAGCTTTCTTT; CDR3 protein: CASSGWTGPNTEAFF
D gene: TRBD2; clone size: .; V gene: TRBV3-1/TRBV3-2; J gene: TRBJ2-2; CDR3 DNA: TGTGCCAGCAGCCAAGATAGGCCTAGCGGGAGAATCGGGGAGCTGTTTTTT; CDR3 protein: CASSQDRPSGRIGELFF
D gene: TRBD1; clone size: .; V gene: TRBV11-3; J gene: TRBJ1-1; CDR3 DNA: TGTGCCAGCAGCCCTCGGACAGGGGCGATGAACACTGAAGCTTTCTTT; CDR3 protein: CASSPRTGAMNTEAFF
D gene: .; clone size: .; V gene: TRBV18; J gene: TRBJ1-1; CDR3 DNA: TGTGCCAGCTCACCGAGTTGGGGGGTGGAGGGCCACACTGAAGCTTTCTTT; CDR3 protein: CASSPSWGVEGHTEAFF
D gene: TRBD2; clone size: .; V gene: TRBV7-7; J gene: TRBJ2-4; CDR3 DNA: TGTGCTAGCAGCTCCGGGGGGGCCGGTGACATTCAGTACTTC; CDR3 protein: CASSSGGAGDIQYF
D gene: TRBD1; clone size: .; V gene: TRBV11-3; J gene: TRBJ1-5; CDR3 DNA: TGTGCCAGCAGCTACCGACAGGGACAGCCCCAGCATTTT; CDR3 protein: CASSYRQGQPQHF
D gene: .; clone size: .; V gene: TRBV3-1/TRBV3-2; J gene: TRBJ1-2; CDR3 DNA: TGTGCCAGCAGCCAAGATTGGGCAGGCGATTATGGCTACACCTTC; CDR3 protein: CASSQDWAGDYGYTF
D gene: TRBD1; clone size: .; V gene: TRBV5-1; J gene: TRBJ1-4; CDR3 DNA: TGCGCCAGCAGCTTAGGAGGACAGGGGAGTGAAAAACTGTTTTTT; CDR3 protein: CASSLGGQGSEKLFF
D gene: TRBD1; clone size: .; V gene: TRBV5-6; J gene: TRBJ2-2; CDR3 DNA: TGTGCCAGCAGCTCGCCGGGACAGGCCGTCGGGGAGCTGTTTTTT; CDR3 protein: CASSSPGQAVGELFF
D gene: TRBD1; clone size: .; V gene: TRBV24-1; J gene: TRBJ2-7; CDR3 DNA: TGTGCCACCAGTGATTTACAGGGGAACGAGCAGTACTTC; CDR3 protein: CATSDLQGNEQYF
D gene: TRBD1; clone size: .; V gene: TRBV28; J gene: TRBJ2-7; CDR3 DNA: TGTGCCAGCAGTTCCCGGGACAGGGTATTCTACGAGCAGTACTTC; CDR3 protein: CASSSRDRVFYEQYF
D gene: TRBD1; clone size: .; V gene: TRBV11-2; J gene: TRBJ2-1; CDR3 DNA: TGTGCCAGCAGCGCCGGGACAGGGGTTACCAATGAGCAGTTCTTC; CDR3 protein: CASSAGTGVTNEQFF
D gene: .; clone size: .; V gene: TRBV5-4; J gene: TRBJ1-2; CDR3 DNA: TGTGCCAGCAGCTTGGATCAGGGCTTCTATGGCTACACCTTC; CDR3 protein: CASSLDQGFYGYTF
D gene: .; clone size: .; V gene: TRBV3-1/TRBV3-2; J gene: TRBJ2-3; CDR3 DNA: TGTGCCAGCAGCTTCTTAACAGATACGCAGTATTTT; CDR3 protein: CASSFLTDTQYF
D gene: TRBD2; clone size: .; V gene: TRBV5-1; J gene: TRBJ2-1; CDR3 DNA: TGCGCCAGCAGCTTCGGACTAGCGGAAACCAATGAGCAGTTCTTC; CDR3 protein: CASSFGLAETNEQFF
D gene: .; clone size: .; V gene: TRBV18; J gene: TRBJ2-1; CDR3 DNA: TGTGCCAGCTCCCTATGGGGGACTTTAGGCTCCTACAATGAGCAGTTCTTC; CDR3 protein: CASSLWGTLGSYNEQFF
D gene: .; clone size: once; V gene: TRBV28; J gene: TRBJ1-5; CDR3 DNA: TGTGCCAGCAACCAATCCCCGACAGACCTTAGCAATCAGCCCCAGCATTTT; CDR3 protein: CASNQSPTDLSNQPQHF
D gene: TRBD1; clone size: .; V gene: TRBV28; J gene: TRBJ1-4; CDR3 DNA: TGTGCCAGCAGACCACAGGGGGCAACTAATGAAAAACTGTTTTTT; CDR3 protein: CASRPQGATNEKLFF
D gene: TRBD2; clone size: .; V gene: TRBV4-2; J gene: TRBJ2-3; CDR3 DNA: TGTGCCAGCAGCCAAGACTCGACTAGCCCCTACACAGATACGCAGTATTTT; CDR3 protein: CASSQDSTSPYTDTQYF
D gene: .; clone size: once; V gene: TRBV5-6; J gene: TRBJ1-1; CDR3 DNA: TGTGCCAGCAGCCCTAGGCCGGGAGATTTGACTGAAGCTTTCTTT; CDR3 protein: CASSPRPGDLTEAFF
D gene: .; clone size: .; V gene: TRBV6-6; J gene: TRBJ2-7; CDR3 DNA: TGTGCCAGCAAGCGACAGCCCACCTACGAGCAGTACTTC; CDR3 protein: CASKRQPTYEQYF
D gene: .; clone size: .; V gene: TRBV18; J gene: TRBJ1-4; CDR3 DNA: TGTGCCAGCTCACCAACGGCAGGGAAGAATGAAAAACTGTTTTTT; CDR3 protein: CASSPTAGKNEKLFF
D gene: .; clone size: .; V gene: TRBV9; J gene: TRBJ2-3; CDR3 DNA: TGTGCCAGCAGCTCGCGGACTGCTAGCACAGATACGCAGTATTTT; CDR3 protein: CASSSRTASTDTQYF
D gene: TRBD2; clone size: .; V gene: TRBV10-3; J gene: TRBJ2-3; CDR3 DNA: TGTGCCATCAGTGGGCGGGAGACTAGCACAGATACGCAGTATTTT; CDR3 protein: CAISGRETSTDTQYF
D gene: TRBD1; clone size: once; V gene: TRBV6-5; J gene: TRBJ2-7; CDR3 DNA: TGTGCCAGCAGGGGGACAGTCCCCTACGAGCAGTACTTC; CDR3 protein: CASRGTVPYEQYF
D gene: .; clone size: .; V gene: TRBV7-2; J gene: TRBJ1-2; CDR3 DNA: TGTGCCAGCAGTTTCCGAGGACAGCACTATGGCTACACCTTC; CDR3 protein: CASSFRGQHYGYTF
D gene: TRBD2; clone size: .; V gene: TRBV4-1; J gene: TRBJ2-2; CDR3 DNA: TGCGCCAGCAGCCAGGAACCTAGCGGGGTCGGCACCGGGGAGCTGTTTTTT; CDR3 protein: CASSQEPSGVGTGELFF
D gene: .; clone size: .; V gene: TRBV5-1; J gene: TRBJ2-6; CDR3 DNA: TGCGCCAGCAGCTTTGTAAGGGGCAGAGGGGCCAACGTCCTGACTTTC; CDR3 protein: CASSFVRGRGANVLTF
D gene: TRBD2; clone size: .; V gene: TRBV9; J gene: TRBJ2-3; CDR3 DNA: TGTGCCAGCAGCCCCAGGACTAGCGGGGGGGCAGATACGCAGTATTTT; CDR3 protein: CASSPRTSGGADTQYF
D gene: TRBD2; clone size: .; V gene: TRBV20-1; J gene: TRBJ2-7; CDR3 DNA: TGCAGTGCTAGTAAGCGGGGGGGTCTCGAGCAGTACTTC; CDR3 protein: CSASKRGGLEQYF
D gene: .; clone size: .; V gene: TRBV5-4; J gene: TRBJ2-5; CDR3 DNA: TGTGCCAGCAGCTATACCGGAGGAGAGACCCAGTACTTC; CDR3 protein: CASSYTGGETQYF
D gene: .; clone size: few; V gene: TRBV6-1; J gene: TRBJ2-7; CDR3 DNA: TGTGCCAGCAGTGACCAGACAGGAATCTCCTACGAGCAGTACTTC; CDR3 protein: CASSDQTGISYEQYF
D gene: .; clone size: .; V gene: TRBV6-5; J gene: TRBJ1-2; CDR3 DNA: TGTGCCAGCAGTTCTTTACAGGCCCTCTATGGCTACACCTTC; CDR3 protein: CASSSLQALYGYTF
D gene: TRBD1; clone size: .; V gene: TRBV19; J gene: TRBJ2-2; CDR3 DNA: TGTGCCAGTCAACCGGACAGGGGGGTCGCCGGGGAGCTGTTTTTT; CDR3 protein: CASQPDRGVAGELFF
D gene: .; clone size: .; V gene: TRBV7-2; J gene: TRBJ2-2; CDR3 DNA: TGTGCCAGCAGCACTCGCTTATCCGGGGAGCTGTTTTTT; CDR3 protein: CASSTRLSGELFF
D gene: .; clone size: once; V gene: TRBV12-1; J gene: TRBJ1-5; CDR3 DNA: TGTGCCAGCAGCACAAGACAGCCCCAGCATTTT; CDR3 protein: CASSTRQPQHF
D gene: .; clone size: once; V gene: TRBV5-1; J gene: TRBJ1-6; CDR3 DNA: TGCGCCAGCAGCTTGGAGTCCCCCGGTTCACCCCTCCACTTT; CDR3 protein: CASSLESPGSPLHF
D gene: .; clone size: .; V gene: TRBV2; J gene: TRBJ1-1; CDR3 DNA: TGTGCCACTTCGCTATTCGGTACTTACGGGGGCACTGAAGCTTTCTTT; CDR3 protein: CATSLFGTYGGTEAFF
D gene: TRBD2; clone size: .; V gene: TRBV28; J gene: TRBJ2-7; CDR3 DNA: TGTGCCAGCAGTTCCGGACTAGCGGGGAAATACTACGAGCAGTACTTC; CDR3 protein: CASSSGLAGKYYEQYF
D gene: .; clone size: .; V gene: TRBV27; J gene: TRBJ2-7; CDR3 DNA: TGTGCCAGCAGTTCCTCCAGACAGGCTACCTACGAGCAGTACTTC; CDR3 protein: CASSSSRQATYEQYF
D gene: TRBD1; clone size: .; V gene: TRBV5-1; J gene: TRBJ1-1; CDR3 DNA: TGCGCCAGCAGCTTGGGCAGGGGGTCTATTGAAGCTTTCTTT; CDR3 protein: CASSLGRGSIEAFF
D gene: TRBD1; clone size: .; V gene: TRBV7-2; J gene: TRBJ1-1; CDR3 DNA: TGTGCCAGCAGCTGGACAGGGTCTGAAGCTTTCTTT; CDR3 protein: CASSWTGSEAFF
D gene: .; clone size: .; V gene: TRBV9; J gene: TRBJ2-5; CDR3 DNA: TGTGCCAGCAGCGTAGGACTGTTTGGAAAAGCGGCCAGAAACCAAGAGACCCAGTACTTC; CDR3 protein: CASSVGLFGKAARNQETQYF
D gene: .; clone size: .; V gene: TRBV18; J gene: TRBJ1-2; CDR3 DNA: TGTGCCAGCTCACCATCATGGCAGGAAGACTATGGCTACACCTTC; CDR3 protein: CASSPSWQEDYGYTF
D gene: .; clone size: .; V gene: TRBV4-2; J gene: TRBJ2-3; CDR3 DNA: TGTGCCAGCAGCCGTACCCTATTAGGCACAGATACGCAGTATTTT; CDR3 protein: CASSRTLLGTDTQYF
D gene: TRBD1; clone size: .; V gene: TRBV28; J gene: TRBJ1-2; CDR3 DNA: TGTGCCAGCAGTTCAACTGGGGACAGGCGGGCCTATGGCTACACCTTC; CDR3 protein: CASSSTGDRRAYGYTF
D gene: .; clone size: .; V gene: TRBV19; J gene: TRBJ2-3; CDR3 DNA: TGTGCCAGTAGTATGGGACACGATTTAGATACGCAGTATTTT; CDR3 protein: CASSMGHDLDTQYF
D gene: .; clone size: once; V gene: TRBV19; J gene: TRBJ1-5; CDR3 DNA: TGTGCCAGTAGTATAGACAGAAACAATCAGCCCCAGCATTTT; CDR3 protein: CASSIDRNNQPQHF
D gene: TRBD2; clone size: .; V gene: TRBV9; J gene: TRBJ2-1; CDR3 DNA: TGTGCCAGCAGCCGGGAGGCCATAGACAATGAGCAGTTCTTC; CDR3 protein: CASSREAIDNEQFF